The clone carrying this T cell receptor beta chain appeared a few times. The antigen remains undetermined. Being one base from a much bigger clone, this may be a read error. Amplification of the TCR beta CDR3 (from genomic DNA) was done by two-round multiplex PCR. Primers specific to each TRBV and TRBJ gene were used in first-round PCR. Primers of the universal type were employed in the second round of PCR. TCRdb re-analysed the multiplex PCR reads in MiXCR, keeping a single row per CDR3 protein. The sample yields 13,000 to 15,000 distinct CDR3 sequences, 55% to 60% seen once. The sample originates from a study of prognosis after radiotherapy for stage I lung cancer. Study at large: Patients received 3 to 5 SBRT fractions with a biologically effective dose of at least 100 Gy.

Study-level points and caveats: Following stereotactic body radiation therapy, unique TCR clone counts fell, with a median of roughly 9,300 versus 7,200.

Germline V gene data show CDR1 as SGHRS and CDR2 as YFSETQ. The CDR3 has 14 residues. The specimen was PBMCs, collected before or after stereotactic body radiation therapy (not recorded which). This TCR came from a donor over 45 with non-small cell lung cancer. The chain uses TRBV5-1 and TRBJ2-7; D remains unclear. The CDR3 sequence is CAGSLNPDGYEQYF. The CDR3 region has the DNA TGCGCCGGCAGCCTCAACCCGGACGGCTACGAGCAGTACTTC.